The rows below give T cell receptor beta chains drawn from one sample of a study of spatial heterogeneity in lung cancer. TCRdb used MiXCR to reprocess the 5' RACE reads, holding one entry per CDR3 protein. The sample records about 47,000 distinct CDR3 sequences, 12% being singletons. Sequencing used PBMCs, obtained at follow-up. Every receptor here comes from a male donor with early-stage non-small cell lung cancer. Both conserved end residues are part of each CDR3. D genes are given only for firm matches. Clone size is stated in some rows and not others, as once, few, many or a class when expanded.

J gene | D gene | clone size | V gene | CDR3 DNA | CDR3 protein
TRBJ1-3 | . | many | TRBV29-1 | TGCAGCGTTGTGATGGGTGCCTCTGGAAACACCATATATTTT | CSVVMGASGNTIYF
TRBJ1-5 | . | . | TRBV12-3/TRBV12-4 | TGTGCCAGCAGGGAGGGTGGCAATCAGCCCCAGCATTTT | CASREGGNQPQHF
TRBJ1-1 | . | many | TRBV12-3/TRBV12-4 | TGTGCCAGCAGTTTGAGAACTGAAGCTTTCTTT | CASSLRTEAFF
TRBJ2-4 | . | many | TRBV18 | TGTGCCAGCTCACCGGCTGGGGGGCTCTCCACCAAAAACATTCAGTACTTC | CASSPAGGLSTKNIQYF
TRBJ2-7 | TRBD2 | many | TRBV4-1 | TGCGCCAGCAGCCAATCGTCTCCGGGACTAGCCGTCCGGGAGCAGTACTTC | CASSQSSPGLAVREQYF
TRBJ1-2 | . | many | TRBV7-9 | TGTGCCAGCAGCTTCTCGGAGGCCCGACTCTATGGCTACACCTTC | CASSFSEARLYGYTF
TRBJ2-3 | . | many | TRBV9 | TGTGCCAGCAGCATCGGGGACTTCCGAATAAGCTCAGATACGCAGTATTTT | CASSIGDFRISSDTQYF
TRBJ2-3 | TRBD2 | many | TRBV2 | TGTGCCAGCAGGGGACTAGCGGGAGCAGATACGCAGTATTTT | CASRGLAGADTQYF
TRBJ1-1 | . | many | TRBV29-1 | TGCAGCGTTGAAGGGTTTGGGGAAGCTTTCTTT | CSVEGFGEAFF
TRBJ2-3 | TRBD2 | many | TRBV6-4 | TGTGCCAGCAGTGACTCGACTGGGACTAGCGTCTTGAATACGCAGTATTTT | CASSDSTGTSVLNTQYF
TRBJ1-4 | . | many | TRBV5-1 | TGCGCCAGCAGCTTGGGGCAGACAGATGAAAAACTGTTTTTT | CASSLGQTDEKLFF
TRBJ1-4 | TRBD1 | . | TRBV12-3/TRBV12-4 | TGTGCCAGCAGGCCGGGACAGGCTTTATTCCCGTTTTTT | CASRPGQALFPFF
TRBJ1-1 | TRBD1 | . | TRBV12-3/TRBV12-4 | TGTGCCAGCAGGCGACAGGGTTCGAACACTGAAGCTTTCTTT | CASRRQGSNTEAFF
TRBJ1-2 | TRBD1 | many | TRBV27 | TGTGCCAGCAGAAGAGACAGGGGGGATGGCTACACCTTC | CASRRDRGDGYTF
TRBJ2-3 | TRBD2 | medium-sized | TRBV12-3/TRBV12-4 | TGTGCCAGCAGTGGAAGACTAGCGGACACAGATACGCAGTATTTT | CASSGRLADTDTQYF
TRBJ1-6 | . | . | TRBV30 | TGTGCCTGGAGGGTTGGGGGGACAAGGGGTAATTCACCCCTCCACTTT | CAWRVGGTRGNSPLHF
TRBJ1-2 | TRBD1 | . | TRBV6-2/TRBV6-3 | TGTGCCAGCAGACACGGGGACAGGAACTATGGCTACACCTTC | CASRHGDRNYGYTF
TRBJ1-4 | . | . | TRBV7-2 | TGTGCCAGCAGCTGGGGAGGGAGGGCAACTAATGAAAAACTGTTTTTT | CASSWGGRATNEKLFF
TRBJ2-5 | TRBD2 | . | TRBV30 | TGTGCCTGGAGCCTCACTAGCGGGAGGGCGGAGACCCAGTACTTC | CAWSLTSGRAETQYF
TRBJ2-3 | . | many | TRBV25-1 | TGTGCCAGCAGTGACGGAGCTAGAGATACGCAGTATTTT | CASSDGARDTQYF
TRBJ1-5 | . | once | TRBV3-1 | TGTGCCAGCAGCCAAGGCAGGGGCGATCAGCCCCAGCATTTT | CASSQGRGDQPQHF
TRBJ2-2 | . | many | TRBV20-1 | TGCAGTGCTGCCGGACAGAGTACCGGGGAGCTGTTTTTT | CSAAGQSTGELFF
TRBJ2-3 | . | many | TRBV7-8 | TGTGCCAGCAGCTCAACCAGGGGCACAGATACGCAGTATTTT | CASSSTRGTDTQYF
TRBJ2-3 | TRBD1 | . | TRBV7-2 | TGTGCCAGCAGCTTTGTTGTTGGGACAGCCATCGGAGATACGCAGTATTTT | CASSFVVGTAIGDTQYF
TRBJ1-6 | TRBD1 | many | TRBV10-3 | TGTGCCACCGGACAGGGCAATTCACCCCTCCACTTT | CATGQGNSPLHF
TRBJ2-1 | . | few | TRBV7-6 | TGTGCCAGCAGCCCCACCACAAATGAGCAGTTCTTC | CASSPTTNEQFF
TRBJ1-5 | . | few | TRBV29-1 | TGCAGCGCCAGAGCCGGGACGCCGAATCAGCCCCAGCATTTT | CSARAGTPNQPQHF
TRBJ2-1 | TRBD1 | many | TRBV7-3 | TGTGCCAGCAGCTTACACTCCGGGACAGGGAGTTCTGATGAGCAGTTCTTC | CASSLHSGTGSSDEQFF
TRBJ1-3 | . | many | TRBV12-3/TRBV12-4 | TGTGCCAGCAGTATAAACTCTGGAAACACCATATATTTT | CASSINSGNTIYF
TRBJ2-3 | . | few | TRBV3-1 | TGTGCCAGCAGCCCACCATCGGCCGCACAAGATACGCAGTATTTT | CASSPPSAAQDTQYF
TRBJ2-1 | . | many | TRBV30 | TGTGCCTGGAGTGTATTGGGGAAGGGGGACAATGAGCAGTTCTTC | CAWSVLGKGDNEQFF
TRBJ1-6 | . | many | TRBV12-3/TRBV12-4 | TGTGCCAGCACCGCGACGGTGTTATATAATTCACCCCTCCACTTT | CASTATVLYNSPLHF
TRBJ1-5 | TRBD1 | many | TRBV15 | TGTGCCACCAGCAGAGATGGGACAGTCGGCAATCAGCCCCAGCATTTT | CATSRDGTVGNQPQHF
TRBJ1-3 | . | . | TRBV11-3 | TGTGCCAGCAGTCAGACAGATGGAAACACCATATATTTT | CASSQTDGNTIYF
TRBJ1-5 | . | few | TRBV19 | TGTGCCAGTACCAGAGGCAGAACTAGCAATCAGCCCCAGCATTTT | CASTRGRTSNQPQHF
TRBJ2-2 | TRBD1 | many | TRBV28 | TGTGCCAGTGAGGAATCGGACAGGGGATACTCCGGGGAGCTGTTTTTT | CASEESDRGYSGELFF
TRBJ2-3 | . | . | TRBV11-3 | TGTGCCAGCAGCCCTACGACTAGCACAGATACGCAGTATTTT | CASSPTTSTDTQYF
TRBJ2-1 | TRBD2 | . | TRBV7-9 | TGTGCCAGCAGCCCTCCGGGACTAGCGGGGACTTACAATGAGCAGTTCTTC | CASSPPGLAGTYNEQFF
TRBJ2-5 | . | many | TRBV7-2 | TGTGCCAGCAGACGTGACAGGAACCAAGAGACCCAGTACTTC | CASRRDRNQETQYF
TRBJ1-3 | . | few | TRBV30 | TGTGCCTGCTCCGGGACATCAAGAAACACCATATATTTT | CACSGTSRNTIYF
TRBJ2-7 | TRBD1 | . | TRBV28 | TGTGCCAGCAGATCTCCCGGGACAGGGAACTACGAGCAGTACTTC | CASRSPGTGNYEQYF
TRBJ2-5 | . | many | TRBV7-3 | TGTGCCAGCAGTCCGAACCCCCGCGAGACCCAGTACTTC | CASSPNPRETQYF
TRBJ1-4 | TRBD1 | . | TRBV5-1 | TGCGCCAGCAGCGCCACAGGGGTCACGAATGAAAAACTGTTTTTT | CASSATGVTNEKLFF
TRBJ2-1 | . | many | TRBV18 | TGTGCCAGCTCACCGATGAATGCCCGGGAGAATGAGCAGTTCTTC | CASSPMNARENEQFF
TRBJ1-6 | . | many | TRBV2 | TGTGCCAGCAGTGCCGACAGGAATTCACCCCTCCACTTT | CASSADRNSPLHF
TRBJ1-5 | TRBD1 | many | TRBV19 | TGTGCCAGTAGTAACGACAGGGCTCTCCAGCCCCAGCATTTT | CASSNDRALQPQHF
TRBJ1-2 | . | few | TRBV5-1 | TGCGCCAGCAGTCTCGGACAGAAACCCAACTATGGCTACACCTTC | CASSLGQKPNYGYTF
TRBJ1-5 | . | few | TRBV27 | TGTGCCAGCAGTTTAAACCCTACTGCGGGCCAGCCCCAGCATTTT | CASSLNPTAGQPQHF
TRBJ2-1 | TRBD2 | many | TRBV7-2 | TGTGCCAGCAGCTTAGATGGCGGGAGTAGTTCCAATGAGCAGTTCTTC | CASSLDGGSSSNEQFF
TRBJ1-2 | . | . | TRBV28 | TGTGCCAGCCGGACGGGTAACTATGGCTACACCTTC | CASRTGNYGYTF
TRBJ1-1 | . | . | TRBV27 | TGTGCCAGCAGTCCCCTATTTCCCATGAACACTGAAGCTTTCTTT | CASSPLFPMNTEAFF
TRBJ1-1 | . | . | TRBV13 | TGTGCCAGCAGCTTAACAGGGAAGCCTGAAGCTTTCTTT | CASSLTGKPEAFF
TRBJ2-1 | TRBD1 | many | TRBV18 | TGTGCCAGCTCACCCGGACAGGGGGGGTACAATGAGCAGTTCTTC | CASSPGQGGYNEQFF